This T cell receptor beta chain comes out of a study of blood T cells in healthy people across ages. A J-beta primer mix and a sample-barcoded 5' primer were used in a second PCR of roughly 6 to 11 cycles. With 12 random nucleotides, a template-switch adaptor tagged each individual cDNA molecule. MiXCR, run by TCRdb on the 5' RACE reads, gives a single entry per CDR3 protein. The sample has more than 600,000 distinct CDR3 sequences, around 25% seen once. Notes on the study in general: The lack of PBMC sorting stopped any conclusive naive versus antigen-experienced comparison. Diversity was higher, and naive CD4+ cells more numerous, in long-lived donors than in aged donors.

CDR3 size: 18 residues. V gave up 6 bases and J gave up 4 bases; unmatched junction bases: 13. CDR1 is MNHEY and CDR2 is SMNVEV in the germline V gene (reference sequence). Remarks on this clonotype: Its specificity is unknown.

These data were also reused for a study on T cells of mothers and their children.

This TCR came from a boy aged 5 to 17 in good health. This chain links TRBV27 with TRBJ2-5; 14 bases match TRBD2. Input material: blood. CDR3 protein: CASSPGLAGEGYSETQYF. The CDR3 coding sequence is TGTGCCAGCAGCCCGGGACTAGCGGGAGAGGGATATTCAGAGACCCAGTACTTC.